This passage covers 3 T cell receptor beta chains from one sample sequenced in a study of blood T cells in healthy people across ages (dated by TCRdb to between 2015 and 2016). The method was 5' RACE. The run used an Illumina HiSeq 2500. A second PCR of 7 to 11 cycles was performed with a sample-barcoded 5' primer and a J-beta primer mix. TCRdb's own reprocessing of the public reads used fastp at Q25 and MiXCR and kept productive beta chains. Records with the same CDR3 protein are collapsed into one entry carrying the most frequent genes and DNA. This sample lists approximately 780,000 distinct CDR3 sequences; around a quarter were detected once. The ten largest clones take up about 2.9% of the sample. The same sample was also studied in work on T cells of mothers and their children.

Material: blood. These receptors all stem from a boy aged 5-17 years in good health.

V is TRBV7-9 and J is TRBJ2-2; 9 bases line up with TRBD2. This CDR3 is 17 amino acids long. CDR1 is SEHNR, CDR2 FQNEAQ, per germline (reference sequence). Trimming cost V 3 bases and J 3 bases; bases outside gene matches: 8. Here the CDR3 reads CASSLGRLAAHTGELFF. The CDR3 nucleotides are TGTGCCAGCAGCTTGGGGAGACTAGCGGCCCACACCGGGGAGCTGTTTTTT.

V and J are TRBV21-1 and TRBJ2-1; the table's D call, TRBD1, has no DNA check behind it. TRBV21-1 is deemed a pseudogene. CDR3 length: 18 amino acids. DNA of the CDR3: TGTGCCAGCAGCTTTTGGTGGTTGGGGGGGGCCTCCTACAATGAGCAGTTCTTC. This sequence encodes CASSFWWLGGASYNEQFF.

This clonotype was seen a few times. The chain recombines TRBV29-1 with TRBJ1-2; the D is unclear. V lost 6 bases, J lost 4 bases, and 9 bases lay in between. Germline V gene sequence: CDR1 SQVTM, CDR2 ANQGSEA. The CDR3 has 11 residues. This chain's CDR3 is CSVRESYGYTF. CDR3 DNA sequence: TGCAGCGTCCGCGAGAGCTATGGCTACACCTTC.